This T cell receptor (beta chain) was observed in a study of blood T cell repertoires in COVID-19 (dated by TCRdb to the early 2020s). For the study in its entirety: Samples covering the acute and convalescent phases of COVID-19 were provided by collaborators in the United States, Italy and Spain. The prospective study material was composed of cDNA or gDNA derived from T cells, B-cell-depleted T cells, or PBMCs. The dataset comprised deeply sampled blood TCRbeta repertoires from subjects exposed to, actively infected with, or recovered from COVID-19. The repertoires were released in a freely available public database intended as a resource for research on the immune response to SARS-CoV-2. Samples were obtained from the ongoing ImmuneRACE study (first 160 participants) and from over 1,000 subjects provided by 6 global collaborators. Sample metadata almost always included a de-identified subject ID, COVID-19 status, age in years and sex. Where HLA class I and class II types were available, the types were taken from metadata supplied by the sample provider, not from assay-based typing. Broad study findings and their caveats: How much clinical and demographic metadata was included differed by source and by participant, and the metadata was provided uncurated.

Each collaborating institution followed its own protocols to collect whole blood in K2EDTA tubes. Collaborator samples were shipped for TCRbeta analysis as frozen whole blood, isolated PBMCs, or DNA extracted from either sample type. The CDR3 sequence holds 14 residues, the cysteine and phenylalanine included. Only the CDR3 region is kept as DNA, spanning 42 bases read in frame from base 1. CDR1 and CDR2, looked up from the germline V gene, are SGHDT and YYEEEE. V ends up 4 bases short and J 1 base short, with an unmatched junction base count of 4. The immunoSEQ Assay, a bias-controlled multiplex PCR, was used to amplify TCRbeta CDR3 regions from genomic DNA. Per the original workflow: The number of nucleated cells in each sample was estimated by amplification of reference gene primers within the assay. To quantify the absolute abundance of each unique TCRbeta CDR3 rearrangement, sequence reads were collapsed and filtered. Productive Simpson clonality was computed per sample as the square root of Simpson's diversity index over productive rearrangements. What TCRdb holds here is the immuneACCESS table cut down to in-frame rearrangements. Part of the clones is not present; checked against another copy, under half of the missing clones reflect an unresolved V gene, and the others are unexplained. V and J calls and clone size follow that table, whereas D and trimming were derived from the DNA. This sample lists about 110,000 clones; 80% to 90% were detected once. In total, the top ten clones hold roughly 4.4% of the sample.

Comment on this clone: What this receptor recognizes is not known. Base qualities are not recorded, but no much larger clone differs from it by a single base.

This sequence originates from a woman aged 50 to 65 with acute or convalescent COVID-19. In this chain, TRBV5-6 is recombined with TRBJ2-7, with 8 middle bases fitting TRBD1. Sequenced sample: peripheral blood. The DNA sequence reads TGTGCCAGCAGCCTCGGACAGGGATCCTACGAGCAGTACTTC. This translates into CASSLGQGSYEQYF.